The 16 T cell receptor beta chains below come from one sample, sequenced in a study of T cells after yellow fever vaccination. From the 5' RACE reads, TCRdb called clonotypes with MiXCR, one entry per CDR3 protein. Among under 400,000 distinct CDR3 sequences, approximately 10% were seen once, and the ten largest hold roughly 18%. Sequencing was performed on PBMCs, taken on the day of the first yellow fever vaccination. The receptor set was obtained from a young man who received the YFV17D yellow fever vaccine.

V and J are TRBV20-1 and TRBJ2-1; no firm D call. The CDR3 covers 15 residues. Germline V CDR1 and CDR2: DFQATT, SNEGSKA (reference sequence). V was cut by 6 bases and J by 0 bases, with 15 bases left in between. CDR3 DNA: TGCAGTGCCCCAATGCAGGCGAGCTCCTACAATGAGCAGTTCTTC. It encodes CSAPMQASSYNEQFF.

V usage is TRBV29-1 and J usage is TRBJ2-3, with 8 bases that match TRBD1. The CDR3 loop spans 13 amino acids. With 6 bases clipped from V and 3 bases from J, the junction kept 5 bases outside the gene matches. Germline assignment: CDR1 SQVTM and CDR2 ANQGSEA. CDR3 in DNA: TGCAGCGTGGACAGGGTTGGGACAGATACGCAGTATTTT. Protein product: CSVDRVGTDTQYF.

The table lists this clonotype with many counts. The rearrangement uses TRBV23-1 and TRBJ2-7; possible D gene TRBD2, 6 bases. TRBV23-1 is an ORF, with its function uncertain. CDR3 length: 16 amino acids. Trimming stripped 6 bases from V and 4 bases from J, with 22 bases between. The CDR3 region is CASRAVFAGRSYEQYV. The CDR3 DNA reads as TGCGCCAGCAGAGCCGTGTTCGCGGGACGGAGTTACGAGCAGTACGTC.

This clonotype was found a few times. This sequence joins TRBV11-2 and TRBJ2-7, with a possible D match to TRBD1 (5 bases). Trimming stripped 3 bases from V and 0 bases from J, with 21 bases between. The CDR3 totals 18 residues. Germline V gene sequence: CDR1 SGHAT, CDR2 FQNNGV. CDR3 amino acids: CASSLEGQVPSSSYEQYV. CDR3 sequence (DNA): TGTGCCAGCAGCTTGGAAGGACAAGTCCCTTCCTCCTCCTACGAGCAGTACGTC.

This clonotype has only a few counts. This chain links TRBV7-9 with TRBJ1-1, with TRBD1 as a possible D gene (6 bases). This CDR3 region has 13 residues. V lost 1 base and J lost 8, with 11 bases in between. Germline loops: CDR1 SEHNR, CDR2 FQNEAQ (reference sequence). DNA for the CDR3: TGTGCCAGCAGCTTAGGGGGGCCCTGGGAAGCTTTCTTT. Encoded protein: CASSLGGPWEAFF.

This clonotype was detected many times. The CDR3 sequence: CSVRRRGLYEQYF. In DNA, the CDR3 is TGCAGCGTGCGCCGTCGGGGTCTCTACGAGCAGTACTTC. V gene TRBV29-1 combines with J gene TRBJ2-7; a weak D match, TRBD2 (5 bases). Germline CDR1 and CDR2: SQVTM and ANQGSEA. The CDR3 covers 13 residues. V was cut by 6 bases and J by 3 bases, with 15 bases left in between.

This clonotype was counted only a few times. This sequence joins TRBV4-1 and TRBJ1-5, with a tentative D call TRBD1 (5 bases). The CDR3 runs to 16 residues. V lost 4 bases and J lost 5, with 18 bases in between. Germline V gene lookup returns CDR1 MGHRA and CDR2 YSYEKL. DNA for the CDR3: TGCGCCAGCAGCCCAACCGGTGGAGGGGAACATCAGCCCCAGCATTTT. Its translation: CASSPTGGGEHQPQHF.

This clonotype has just a few counts. J is TRBJ1-1 and V is TRBV5-6; D gene uncertain. Trimming shortened V by 2 bases and J by 4 bases, and 3 bases separated the two germline ends. The CDR3 covers 11 residues. CDR1 is SGHDT and CDR2 is YYEEEE in the germline V gene. CDR3 nucleotide sequence: TGTGCCAGCAGCTTCAGCACTGAAGCTTTCTTT. It is translated as CASSFSTEAFF.

This clonotype showed up just a few times. The V and J genes are TRBV4-3 and TRBJ1-1; D is unresolved. Trimming pared 0 bases from V and 4 bases from J, leaving 6 bases between. Germline lookup yields CDR1 LGHNA and CDR2 YSLEER. CDR3 size: 13 residues. The CDR3, as DNA: TGCGCCAGCAGCCAAGAATACGCCACTGAAGCTTTCTTT. Translation gives CASSQEYATEAFF.

Many counts were recorded for this clonotype. The genes are TRBV7-2 and TRBJ2-1; D unclear. Germline CDR1 reads SGHTA; CDR2 reads FQGNSA. There are 13 residues in the CDR3. V lost 7 bases and J lost 8, with 15 bases in between. Here the CDR3 DNA reads TGTGCCAGCACCCTGCATGCTTCCGATGAGCAGTTCTTC. This encodes CASTLHASDEQFF.

The chain uses TRBV7-8 and TRBJ2-2; D gene ambiguous. Trimming pared 1 base from V and 5 bases from J, leaving 8 bases between. The CDR3 is made up of 14 amino acids. Per germline, CDR1 SGHVS and CDR2 FQNEAQ. As DNA, the CDR3 is TGTGCCAGCAGCTTAGATGGACCGACCGGGGAGCTGTTTTTT. It is translated as CASSLDGPTGELFF. The entire variable domain, with the rest obtained from reference TRBV7-8 and TRBJ2-2, is as follows: GAGVSQSPRYKVAKRGQDVALRCDPISGHVSLFWYQQALGQGPEFLTYFQNEAQLDKSGLPSDRFFAERPEGSVSTLKIQRTQQEDSAVYLCASSLDGPTGELFFGEGSRLTVL.

This clonotype was seen more than once but under ten times. The chain carries TRBV9 and TRBJ2-7, with a possible D match to TRBD2 (5 bases). The CDR3 totals 14 residues. Trimming removed 4 bases from V and 3 bases from J, with 14 bases in between. CDR1 is SGDLS, CDR2 YYNGEE, per germline. In nucleotides, the CDR3 is TGTGCCAGCAGCTCATCCCTAGGGAGCTACGAGCAGTACTTC. Amino acids: CASSSSLGSYEQYF.

This chain uses TRBV7-3 with TRBJ2-3; 9 bases align to TRBD2. Looked up from germline, CDR1 is SGHTA and CDR2 is FQGTGA. The CDR3 loop spans 17 amino acids. With 4 bases clipped from V and 0 bases from J, the junction kept 8 bases outside the gene matches. Here the CDR3 reads CASSSTSSGASTDTQYF. The CDR3 DNA reads TGTGCCAGCAGCTCAACGTCTAGCGGGGCTAGCACAGATACGCAGTATTTT.

This clonotype was seen more than once but under ten times. The chain links TRBV4-1 to TRBJ2-1; 10 bases agree with TRBD2. CDR1 is MGHRA and CDR2 is YSYEKL in the germline V gene. The J segment lost 7 bases and the V segment lost 1 base, leaving 7 bases of the junction unmatched. The CDR3 totals 16 residues. CDR3 region: CASSQGVSGGANEQFF. CDR3 bases: TGCGCCAGCAGCCAAGGGGTCAGCGGGGGGGCTAATGAGCAGTTCTTC.

This clonotype was observed at least ten times. The gene calls are TRBV20-1 and TRBJ1-1; D call uncertain. Germline CDR1 reads DFQATT; CDR2 reads SNEGSKA (reference sequence). CDR3 length: 13 residues. V was clipped by 0 bases and J by 12 bases, with 17 bases between them. CDR3 DNA: TGCAGTGCTAGAGATGAAGGAGGGTTGTCGACTTTCTTT. This codes for CSARDEGGLSTFF.

In this sample, this clonotype turned up a few times. The rearrangement uses TRBV18 and TRBJ2-5; 8 nucleotides line up with TRBD2. Germline V gene data show CDR1 as KGHSH and CDR2 as LQKENI. The CDR3 extends over 15 amino acids. V lost 3 bases, J lost 4 bases, and 7 bases stayed unmatched. CDR3 DNA: TGTGCCAGCTCACCCGGAAGCCGGGAGGGAGAGACCCAGTACTTC. Residues: CASSPGSREGETQYF.